Listed below are T cell receptor beta chains from one sample, sequenced in a study of T cell repertoires in cytomegalovirus infection. MiXCR, run by TCRdb on the reads, gives a single entry per CDR3 protein. Among fewer than 250,000 distinct CDR3 sequences listed, over 9% were seen once. The sequenced sample consisted of PBMCs. Source of these receptors: a human donor in good health (CMV status not recorded). Some clones in this sample may be carry-over from other donors' samples. Each CDR3 is given with its conserved first and last residue. D genes are given only for firm matches. Size is omitted from some rows. Given values are once, few, many or a class for expanded clones.

>TRBD1|TRBV12-3/TRBV12-4|few|TRBJ1-1
TGTGCCAGCGGCCTCGACAGGGGGTCTATGAACACTGAAGCTTTCTTT
CASGLDRGSMNTEAFF
>TRBD1|TRBV7-9|many|TRBJ1-4
TGTGCCAGCAGCTCTCCTGCCGGGACAGGGGAGGAAAAACTGTTTTTT
CASSSPAGTGEEKLFF
>-|TRBV20-1|few|TRBJ1-5
TGCAGTGCTAGAGGCCCAGAACGTCTCCATTTT
CSARGPERLHF
>-|TRBV28|-|TRBJ2-7
TGTGCCAGCAGTTACCCGGGAGAGCAGTACTTC
CASSYPGEQYF
>TRBD2|TRBV5-6|many|TRBJ2-7
TGTGCCAGCAGCTCCGCCTTTACGGCGGGAGCTCCCCTCTCCTACGAGCAGTACTTC
CASSSAFTAGAPLSYEQYF
>-|TRBV10-3|many|TRBJ1-3
TGTGCCACCCTACGGGATTCGCAAGGAAACACCATATATTTT
CATLRDSQGNTIYF
>-|TRBV6-1|many|TRBJ2-3
TGTGCCAGCAGATTGCAGGGCAGAACAGATACGCAGTATTTT
CASRLQGRTDTQYF
>TRBD2|TRBV7-8|many|TRBJ2-1
TGTGCCAGCAGCCATACTAGCGCCAATGAGCAGTTCTTC
CASSHTSANEQFF
>-|TRBV7-6|many|TRBJ2-2
TGTGCCAGCAGCCCCCTTAACGGGGAGCTGTTTTTT
CASSPLNGELFF
>-|TRBV12-3/TRBV12-4|many|TRBJ2-5
TGTGCCAGCAGCCCCGGGCCGTGGGAGACCCAGTACTTC
CASSPGPWETQYF
>TRBD2|TRBV20-1|few|TRBJ2-5
TGCAGTGCCAGTAGCGGGAGTAGGGAGACCCAGTACTTC
CSASSGSRETQYF
>TRBD1|TRBV5-1|few|TRBJ1-1
TGCGCCAGCAGCTTGGACTACAGGGGGTCTGAAGCTTTCTTT
CASSLDYRGSEAFF
>-|TRBV2|-|TRBJ2-2
TGTGCCAGCAGTGAAAAAGAGGTCGGGAACCGGGAGCTGTTTTTT
CASSEKEVGNRELFF
>-|TRBV6-2/TRBV6-3|many|TRBJ2-7
TGTGCCAGCAGTTACGGAGGTGCGAGCTCCTACGAGCAGTACTTC
CASSYGGASSYEQYF
>-|TRBV6-2/TRBV6-3|many|TRBJ2-3
TGTGCCAGCAGTCCCCGTAACACAGATACGCAGTATTTT
CASSPRNTDTQYF
>-|TRBV20-1|-|TRBJ1-1
TGCAGTGCCCCTTTCGGGGGGCGCTTATATGACACTGAAGCTTTCTTT
CSAPFGGRLYDTEAFF
>-|TRBV7-2|many|TRBJ2-4
TGTGCCAGCAGCCCCGCTATAGCCAAAAACATTCAGTACTTC
CASSPAIAKNIQYF
>TRBD1|TRBV24-1|-|TRBJ2-1
TGTGCCACCAGTGATTCGGACAGGGCTATCTACAATGAGCAGTTCTTC
CATSDSDRAIYNEQFF
>TRBD1|TRBV7-2|many|TRBJ1-1
TGTGCCAGCAGCACACAAACAGGGGCCGCTTTCTTT
CASSTQTGAAFF
>-|TRBV7-2|many|TRBJ1-2
TGTGCCAGCACTGGAGAAGGGGTGACCCTTTATGGCTACACCTTC
CASTGEGVTLYGYTF
>TRBD1|TRBV28|many|TRBJ1-5
TGTGCCAGCAGCCTACCCCCAGGACAGGGCCGTAATCAGCCCCAGCATTTT
CASSLPPGQGRNQPQHF
>TRBD2|TRBV28|few|TRBJ2-7
TGTGCCAGCAGTTTAACGGGACTAGCGCCCTATGAGCAGTACTTC
CASSLTGLAPYEQYF
>TRBD1|TRBV7-2|many|TRBJ1-5
TGTGCCAGCAGCTGGGACAGCCGTCAGCCCCAGCATTTT
CASSWDSRQPQHF
>TRBD2|TRBV24-1|-|TRBJ2-1
TGTGCCACCGGGACTAGCGGGAACAATGAGCAGTTCTTC
CATGTSGNNEQFF
>-|TRBV29-1|-|TRBJ2-3
TGCAGCGTCGACAGTGGCACCTCAGATACGCAGTATTTT
CSVDSGTSDTQYF
>TRBD2|TRBV9|-|TRBJ2-2
TGTGCCAGCAGCGTCGGACTAGCGGGAGTTAACGGGGAGCTGTTTTTT
CASSVGLAGVNGELFF
>-|TRBV20-1|-|TRBJ1-6
TGCAGTGTGGGCCACCCGAATTCACCCCTCCACTTT
CSVGHPNSPLHF
>TRBD1|TRBV20-1|few|TRBJ2-2
TGCAGTGCTAGAGATCCGGGACAGCCTTTCACCGGGGAGCTGTTTTTT
CSARDPGQPFTGELFF
>-|TRBV28|-|TRBJ2-2
TGTGCCAGCACCAGAGTGAACACCGTGGAGCTGTTTTTT
CASTRVNTVELFF
>TRBD1|TRBV29-1|-|TRBJ1-3
TGCAGCGCGACAGGGTCTGGAAACACCATATATTTT
CSATGSGNTIYF
>-|TRBV7-2|many|TRBJ1-2
TGTGCCAGCAGCTTACCCCAGTTATATGGCTACACCTTC
CASSLPQLYGYTF
>-|TRBV25-1|-|TRBJ2-7
TGTGCCAGCAGAGCAGGGTACGGCGAGCAGTACTTC
CASRAGYGEQYF
>TRBD2|TRBV7-2|many|TRBJ2-1
TGTGCCAGCAAAGCGAGACTAGCGGGAGCGGATGAGCAGTTCTTC
CASKARLAGADEQFF
>-|TRBV29-1|few|TRBJ2-7
TGCAGCGTTTGCCCAGGGGCGGACGAGCAGTACTTC
CSVCPGADEQYF
>-|TRBV7-2|many|TRBJ2-7
TGTGCCAGCAGCTTATACAACGAGCAGTACTTC
CASSLYNEQYF
>-|TRBV29-1|few|TRBJ2-7
TGCAGCGTCCTACAGGGCCAAGTGATCTCCTACGAGCAGTACTTC
CSVLQGQVISYEQYF
>-|TRBV28|few|TRBJ2-7
TGTGCCAGCAGCCGACGGTCAAGCTCCTACGAGCAGTACTTC
CASSRRSSSYEQYF
>TRBD2|TRBV10-3|many|TRBJ2-7
TGTGCCATCAGTGCGTTCGGGGGGGCTAACGACGAGCAGTACTTC
CAISAFGGANDEQYF
>TRBD2|TRBV28|many|TRBJ2-5
TGTGCCAGCAGTTTTCCGGCGGGGGCCCAGTACTTC
CASSFPAGAQYF
>TRBD1|TRBV5-1|-|TRBJ2-1
TGCGCCAGCAATTCGGACAGGGGGGACTACAATGAGCAGTTCTTC
CASNSDRGDYNEQFF
>TRBD2|TRBV20-1|-|TRBJ2-7
TGCAGTGCTCTCTTCGGACTAGCGGGAGACGAGCAGTACTTC
CSALFGLAGDEQYF
>-|TRBV20-1|-|TRBJ1-4
TGCAGTGCTGTACAGGGACGACAAGAATCTAATGAAAAACTGTTTTTT
CSAVQGRQESNEKLFF
>TRBD2|TRBV7-2|many|TRBJ2-1
TGTGCCAGCAGCCCCGGGAGCGGGGGGGCGCTGAATGAGCAGTTCTTC
CASSPGSGGALNEQFF
>TRBD1|TRBV20-1|few|TRBJ2-7
TGCAGTGCTAGAAGGGACAGTCATGGGGAGCAGTACTTC
CSARRDSHGEQYF
>-|TRBV7-6|-|TRBJ1-2
TGTGCCGGCAGCTTAGGGCAGGTGGGAAGCGACTATGGCTACACCTTC
CAGSLGQVGSDYGYTF
>TRBD1|TRBV7-8|many|TRBJ1-3
TGTGCCAGCAGGAGGGGTCAGGGGGCATCTGGAAACACCATATATTTT
CASRRGQGASGNTIYF
>-|TRBV6-2/TRBV6-3|many|TRBJ2-2
TGTGCCAGCAGTCCCTCCCCAGGGGTTGGCGGGGAGCTGTTTTTT
CASSPSPGVGGELFF
>-|TRBV7-2|many|TRBJ2-7
TGTGCCAGCAGCGGCCCCTACGAGCAGTACTTC
CASSGPYEQYF
>TRBD2|TRBV9|-|TRBJ2-4
TGTGCCAGCTCCAGAGGGGGACTAGCGGGGGGGGACATTCAGTACTTC
CASSRGGLAGGDIQYF
>-|TRBV6-2/TRBV6-3|-|TRBJ1-1
TGTGCCAGCAGTTTGGTATTGAACACTGAAGCTTTCTTT
CASSLVLNTEAFF
>-|TRBV29-1|many|TRBJ2-2
TGCAGCGTCACGCAGGGCTTAGGCACCGGGGAGCTGTTTTTT
CSVTQGLGTGELFF
>-|TRBV7-6|many|TRBJ2-5
TGTGCCAGCAGCCCCGGGACGGCGGTACTTGAGACCCAGTACTTC
CASSPGTAVLETQYF
>-|TRBV7-9|-|TRBJ2-7
TGTGCCAGCAGCCGTCTGACGGACTACGAGCAGTACTTC
CASSRLTDYEQYF
>-|TRBV20-1|few|TRBJ2-1
TGCAGTGCTAGAGAGGGGATCTCCTACAATGAGCAGTTCTTC
CSAREGISYNEQFF
>TRBD1|TRBV7-3|many|TRBJ2-5
TGTGCCAGCAGCCCCCGGGACAGCAAAGAGACCCAGTACTTC
CASSPRDSKETQYF
>-|TRBV7-2|many|TRBJ2-5
TGTGCCAGCAGCTCTGGGGGGCGGGGACAAGAGACCCAGTACTTC
CASSSGGRGQETQYF
>TRBD1|TRBV7-2|many|TRBJ2-7
TGTGCCAGCAGCTTAGCCGACAGGGGAGGTTACGAGCAGTACTTC
CASSLADRGGYEQYF